This entry lists 14 T cell receptor beta chains sequenced from one sample in a study of T cells in Graves' hyperthyroidism and ophthalmopathy. Amplified regions were TCR beta CDR3 sequences from RNA transcripts. HTBI primers were used for first-round RT-PCR of the TCR CDR3. TCRdb fed the multiplex PCR reads into MiXCR, producing one record per CDR3 protein. The sample records roughly 520,000 distinct CDR3 sequences, roughly a quarter being singletons. Sequenced material: blood. Receptors were obtained from a woman aged 25-40 years with Graves' ophthalmopathy.

Concerning this clonotype: Possible read error: a much larger clone is one base away. Here the CDR3 omits its conserved ending phenylalanine or tryptophan, so a read error is the likely source. The V call is TRBV19, the J call TRBJ1-1, with D unresolved. This CDR3 region has 13 residues. Per germline, CDR1 LNHDA and CDR2 SQIVND (reference sequence). Trimming removed 5 bases at V and 8 bases at J, with 15 bases between. The CDR3 is CASSSREGNEAFV. CDR3 coding DNA: TGTGCCAGTAGTTCCCGGGAAGGAAACGAAGCTTTCGTT.

In this sample, this clonotype turned up many times. V is TRBV18 and J is TRBJ2-7; 11 nucleotides align to TRBD1. Trimming at V came to 3 bases and at J to 5 bases, leaving 0 bases not matched to a gene. The CDR3 sequence is 13 residues long. Germline CDR1 reads KGHSH; CDR2 reads LQKENI. The CDR3 region has the DNA TGTGCCAGCTCACCGGGACAGGGGGACGAGCAGTACTTC. Protein sequence: CASSPGQGDEQYF. Combining the CDR3 with reference TRBV18 and TRBJ2-7 gives the whole variable domain NAGVMQNPRHLVRRRGQEARLRCSPMKGHSHVYWYRQLPEEGLKFMVYLQKENIIDESGMPKERFSAEFPKEGPSILRIQQVVRGDSAAYFCASSPGQGDEQYFGPGTRLTVT.

This clonotype was counted ten times or more. V is TRBV7-9 and J is TRBJ2-7; maybe TRBD1 (7 bases). Trimming left V 1 base short and J 3 bases short, with 10 bases between. The germline V gene has CDR1 SEHNR and CDR2 FQNEAQ (reference sequence). The CDR3 is 14 amino acids. The CDR3 sequence is CASSLGQGLYEQYF. In nucleotides, the CDR3 is TGTGCCAGCAGCTTAGGACAGGGACTCTACGAGCAGTACTTC.

Many counts were recorded for this clonotype. The rearrangement links TRBV28 to TRBJ1-2; possibly TRBD1 for D (5 bases). Germline values: CDR1 MDHEN, CDR2 SYDVKM. The CDR3 is 15 residues long. V gave up 3 bases and J gave up 2 bases, with 13 bases separating them. The DNA of the CDR3 is TGTGCCAGCAGTTTGCTTCTGGGGGAAAACTATGGCTACACCTTC. This codes for CASSLLLGENYGYTF.

At least ten counts were recorded for this clonotype. A read error is possible here, since a much larger clone lies one base away. V and J are TRBV28 and TRBJ1-1; 9 nucleotides line up with TRBD1. The germline V gene has CDR1 MDHEN and CDR2 SYDVKM. The CDR3 sequence is 14 residues long. CDR3: CACSSPGQGTEAFF. The CDR3 DNA reads TGTGCCTGCAGTTCTCCGGGACAGGGCACTGAAGCTTTCTTT.

The count of this clonotype is one. This sequence joins TRBV20-1 and TRBJ1-5; D not certain. The CDR3 consists of 13 residues. CDR1 is DFQATT, CDR2 SNEGSKA, per germline (reference sequence). Trimming removed 7 bases at V and 2 bases at J, with 12 bases between. This chain's CDR3 is CSDHEWGNQPQHF. CDR3 DNA sequence: TGCAGTGACCACGAGTGGGGCAATCAGCCCCAGCATTTT.

This clonotype was observed at least ten times. The genes are TRBV4-2 and TRBJ1-3; tentative D call: TRBD1 (6 bases). Germline V gives CDR1 LGHNA, CDR2 YNFKEQ. This CDR3 is 15 amino acids long. Trimming removed 1 base at V and 3 bases at J, with 10 bases between. The CDR3 bases are TGTGCCAGCAGCCAAGGCTCGGGACATGGAAACACCATATATTTT. Translated, it gives CASSQGSGHGNTIYF.

The J gene is TRBJ2-7, the V gene TRBV7-2; tentatively, D is TRBD2 (6 bases). CDR3 size: 15 residues. V gave up 1 base and J gave up 7 bases, with 17 bases separating them. In germline, CDR1 is SGHTA, CDR2 FQGNSA. CDR3 bases: TGTGCCAGCAGCTTAGGGTCCGGGAGCCCCGGTGAGCAGTACTTC. Translation: CASSLGSGSPGEQYF.

This clonotype was recorded many times. This chain uses TRBV2 with TRBJ1-3; D call uncertain. CDR3 length equals 12 residues. Germline values: CDR1 SNHLY, CDR2 FYNNEI. The V end was cut by 6 bases, the J end by 2 bases, with 5 bases between. The CDR3 region is CASRVTGNTIYF. The CDR3 nucleotides read TGTGCCAGCAGGGTTACTGGAAACACCATATATTTT.

The table lists this clonotype with a few counts. The junction does not match germline at one end; this may be a read error. The chain combines TRBV28 with TRBJ2-4, with D possibly being TRBD1 (5 bases). Germline V gene lookup returns CDR1 MDHEN and CDR2 SYDVKM. The CDR3 consists of 14 residues. CDR3: CASSLIDGQNIKYF. The CDR3 region has the DNA TGTGCCAGCAGTTTGATCGACGGACAAAACATTAAGTACTTC.

The chain recombines TRBV6-1 with TRBJ2-6; D is uncertain. Germline V gene data show CDR1 as MNHNS and CDR2 as SASEGT. V was shortened by 5 bases and J by 0 bases, with 5 bases between the two germline ends. There are 14 residues in the CDR3. CDR3 coding DNA: TGTGCCAGCAGTCAGCGCTCTGGGGCCAACGTCCTGACTTTC. It codes for CASSQRSGANVLTF.

In its sample, this clonotype was seen many times. The rearrangement uses TRBV2 and TRBJ2-5; a weak D match, TRBD1 (6 bases). In germline, CDR1 is SNHLY, CDR2 FYNNEI. The CDR3 spans 13 residues. V lost 4 bases, J lost 4 bases, and 10 bases lay in between. The chain's CDR3 is CASSVSGVETQYF. CDR3 nucleotides: TGTGCCAGCAGTGTGTCAGGGGTAGAGACCCAGTACTTC.

This clonotype was detected many times. The chain links TRBV5-1 to TRBJ1-1, with D possibly being TRBD1 (5 bases). The CDR3 spans 16 residues. V lost 0 bases and J 0 bases, leaving 12 bases between the germline ends. The germline CDR1 and CDR2 sequences are SGHRS and YFSETQ. In DNA form, the CDR3 reads TGCGCCAGCAGCTTGGTAACAGGCTCTTTGAACACTGAAGCTTTCTTT. Amino acid sequence: CASSLVTGSLNTEAFF.

This clonotype was seen only a few times. The chain uses TRBV6-4 and TRBJ1-1; weak D call: TRBD1 (5 bases). V was shortened by 6 bases and J by 4 bases, with 21 bases between the two germline ends. The germline gives CDR1 MRHNA, CDR2 SNTAGT. The CDR3 has 16 amino acids. Here the CDR3 reads CASSVTAGSLGTEAFF. The CDR3 nucleotides read TGTGCCAGCAGCGTGACGGCAGGGTCCCTTGGCACTGAAGCTTTCTTT.